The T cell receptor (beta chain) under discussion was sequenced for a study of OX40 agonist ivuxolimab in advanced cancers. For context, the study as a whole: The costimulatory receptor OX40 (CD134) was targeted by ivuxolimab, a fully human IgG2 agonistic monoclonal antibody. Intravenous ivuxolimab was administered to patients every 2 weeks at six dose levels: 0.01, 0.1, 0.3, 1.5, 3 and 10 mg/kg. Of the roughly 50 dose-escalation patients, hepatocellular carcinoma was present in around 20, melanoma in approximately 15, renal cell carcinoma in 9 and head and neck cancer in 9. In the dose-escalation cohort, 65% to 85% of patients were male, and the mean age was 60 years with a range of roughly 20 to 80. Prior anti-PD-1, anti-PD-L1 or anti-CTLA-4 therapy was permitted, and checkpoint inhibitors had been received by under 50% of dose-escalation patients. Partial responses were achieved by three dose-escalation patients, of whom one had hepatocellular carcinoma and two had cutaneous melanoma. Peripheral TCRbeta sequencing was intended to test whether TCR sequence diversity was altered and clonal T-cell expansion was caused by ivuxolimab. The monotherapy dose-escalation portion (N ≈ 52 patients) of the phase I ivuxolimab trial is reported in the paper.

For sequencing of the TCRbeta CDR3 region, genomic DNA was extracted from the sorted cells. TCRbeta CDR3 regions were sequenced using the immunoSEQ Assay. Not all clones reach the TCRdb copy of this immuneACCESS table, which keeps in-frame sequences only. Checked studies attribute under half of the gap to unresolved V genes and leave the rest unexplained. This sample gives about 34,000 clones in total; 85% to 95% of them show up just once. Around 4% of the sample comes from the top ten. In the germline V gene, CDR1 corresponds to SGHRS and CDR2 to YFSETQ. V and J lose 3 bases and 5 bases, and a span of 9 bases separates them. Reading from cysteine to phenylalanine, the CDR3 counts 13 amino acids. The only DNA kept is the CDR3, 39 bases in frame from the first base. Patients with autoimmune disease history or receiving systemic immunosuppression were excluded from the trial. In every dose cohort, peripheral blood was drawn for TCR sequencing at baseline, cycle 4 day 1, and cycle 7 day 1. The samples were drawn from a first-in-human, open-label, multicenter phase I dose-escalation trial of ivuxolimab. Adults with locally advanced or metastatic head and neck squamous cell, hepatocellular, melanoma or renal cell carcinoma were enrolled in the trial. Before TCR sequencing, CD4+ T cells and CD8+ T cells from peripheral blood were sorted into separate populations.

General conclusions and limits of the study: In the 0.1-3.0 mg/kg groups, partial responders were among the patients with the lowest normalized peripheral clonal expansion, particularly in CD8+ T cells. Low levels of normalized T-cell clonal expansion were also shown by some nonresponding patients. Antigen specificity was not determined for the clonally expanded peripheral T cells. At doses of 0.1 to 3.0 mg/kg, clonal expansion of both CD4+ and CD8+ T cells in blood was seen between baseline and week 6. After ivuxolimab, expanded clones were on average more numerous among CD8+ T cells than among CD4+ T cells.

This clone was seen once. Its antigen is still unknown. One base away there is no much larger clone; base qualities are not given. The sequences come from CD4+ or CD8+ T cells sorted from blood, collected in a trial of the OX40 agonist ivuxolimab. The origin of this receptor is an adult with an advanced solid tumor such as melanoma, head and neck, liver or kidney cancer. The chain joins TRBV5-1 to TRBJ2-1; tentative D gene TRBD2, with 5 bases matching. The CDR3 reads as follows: CASSYQEDNEQFF. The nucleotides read TGCGCCAGCAGCTACCAGGAGGACAATGAGCAGTTCTTC.